This TCR beta chain was recorded in a study of CD4 T cells in relation to SARS-CoV-2 and coronaviruses (dated by TCRdb to the early 2020s). Background for the entire study: In the ViraFEST assay, PBMCs were grown with antigen for 9 to 10 days, and TCR beta CDR3s were then sequenced to identify antigen-specific clonal expansions. For other donors in the study, expansion assays were sequenced with a different, Illumina-based TCR-beta assay. Using patient-derived lymphoblastoid cell lines, the shared crossreactive spike epitopes were mapped to their HLA restriction. Memory CD4+ T cell crossreactivity between SARS-CoV-2 and common cold coronavirus spike proteins was assessed at the TCR clonotype level in the study. The Adaptive Biotechnologies TCR-sequencing kit was used for samples from three pre-COVID donors and for the naive versus memory experiments, whereas the other data were Illumina-based. The negative reference condition was either a culture with an HIV-1 Nef peptide pool or a culture with no peptide. General study outcomes and caveats: Significantly weaker SARS-CoV-2-driven expansion was shown by crossreactive clones than by monoreactive clones, consistent with antigenic imprinting. Because no donor provided both pre-pandemic and post-infection samples, tracing the source of pre-existing responses was limited. Around three fifths of donors had memory CD4+ clonotypes that crossrecognized SARS-CoV-2 and at least one common cold coronavirus spike. The study was constrained by small numbers of patients and of tested TCRs. Since the crossreactivity analysis centred on spike protein, crossreactivity against other viral proteins was not assessed.

Of note for this clone: Its cognate antigen has yet to be identified. Qualities for individual bases were not recorded, and no much larger clone is one base off.

CD4+ T cells from unexposed donors were collected before the COVID-19 pandemic (2011-2018). After 10 to 11 days of culture, CD4+ T cells were isolated with the EasySep CD4+ T cell isolation kit. Unexposed donor CD4+ T cells were tested for reactivity to SARS-CoV-2 S and N and four common cold coronavirus spike pools, as cell number allowed. PBMCs were cultured at 1.5 million to 2 million per well in IMDM supplemented with about 5% human AB serum and 9 to 10 IU/ml IL-2. Half of the culture medium was replaced with fresh IL-2-containing medium on days 3 and 7. In general, every peptide culture condition was set up in three replicate wells. The leukapheresis product used for the unexposed donors was purchased from a commercial source. Ficoll-Paque PLUS gradient centrifugation was used to isolate PBMCs from leukapheresis product or whole blood. PBMCs were either cryopreserved at -140°C or used fresh in the expansion assay. The QIAamp Micro DNA Kit was used to extract genomic DNA from the CD4+ T cells.

To prepare the library, the immunoSEQ multiplex PCR assay was applied. Per the source publication's procedure: During preprocessing, nonproductive sequences were removed, along with CDR3s that did not begin with C, did not end with F or W, or were shorter than 7 amino acids. Antigen-specific clonotypes were called with the MANAFEST web app, based on expansion relative to reference and other culture wells. A clone was considered positive if significant expansion relative to the reference culture was observed in 2 of 3 replicate wells at an FDR below 0.05. A further requirement for positive clones was significant expansion compared with all other tandem wells, along with an odds ratio above 5. CDR3 homology was measured as pairwise Levenshtein distance, computed with the stringdist R package after trimming three terminal residues from each end. TCRdb provides this immuneACCESS table in a form limited to in-frame rearrangements. Some clones are lacking; in checked studies, under half of them reflect an unresolved V gene, and why the rest are absent is not known. That table supplies the V and J calls and clone size; D and trimming were determined from the DNA. A total of some 21,000 clones appear in this sample, around four fifths of them only once. The leading ten clones occupy about 17% of the sample.

Trimming costs V 4 bases and J 4 bases, and their ends lie 11 bases apart. Counted from cysteine to phenylalanine, this CDR3 has 13 amino acids. Only CDR3 DNA remains: 39 bases, in frame from the first base. The CDR1 and CDR2 encoded by the germline V gene (reference sequence) are GTSNPN and SVGIG. Sequencing was carried out using CD4+ T cells from PBMCs, cultured in vitro. The chain uses TRBV30 and TRBJ1-3, with TRBD1 tentatively as D gene (6 bases match). This clonotype originated in a human donor in good health. In nucleotide form, the sequence is TGTGCCTGGACTACAGGGTGGGGAAACACCATATATTTT. This translates into CAWTTGWGNTIYF. The variable domain in full, with residues beyond the CDR3 obtained from the reference TRBV30 and TRBJ1-3 genes, is SQTIHQWPATLVQPVGSPLSLECTVEGTSNPNLYWYRQAAGRGLQLLFYSVGIGQISSEVPQNLSASRPQDRQFILSSKKLLLSDSGFYLCAWTTGWGNTIYFGEGSWLTVV.